The entry that follows covers one T cell receptor (beta chain) sequence. The antigen remains undetermined. The entry originates in a study of CD8 T cells in ankylosing spondylitis. Findings and caveats of the study: Clones linked to disease, bearing a CD8+ phenotype, were relatively rare in peripheral blood. Significantly higher representation of disease-linked clones was reported for matched ankylosing spondylitis synovial fluid. Typical of ankylosing spondylitis blood, it appeared, was a TCR beta motif of 7 or 8 highly homologous variants. Some motif variants had been reported before (in reactive arthritis synovial fluid and blood).

The V end lost 5 bases, the J end lost 6 bases, and 11 bases lay between the germline ends. Germline V gene lookup returns CDR1 LNHDA and CDR2 SQIVND (reference sequence). The CDR3 totals 13 residues. Quantitative 5'-RACE was performed with molecular barcodes, and it yielded the TCR beta libraries. TCRdb re-called the 5' RACE reads through MiXCR, storing one row per CDR3 protein. The data hold tens of thousands of distinct CDR3 sequences, with approximately 9.6% observed a single time. Input material: blood, either unsorted or a sorted T cell fraction (not recorded which). The chain uses TRBV19 and TRBJ1-5; tentatively, D is TRBD1 (6 bases). The receptor comes from a male donor with ankylosing spondylitis. CDR3 sequence reads: CASSAGTPQPQHF. The CDR3 bases are TGTGCCAGTAGTGCTGGGACACCTCAGCCCCAGCATTTT.